This TCR beta chain was identified in a study of T-cell reconstitution after alpha-beta-depleted transplantation in children. Only a few counts were recorded for this clonotype. The CDR3 sequence is 15 residues long. CDR1 and CDR2 from the germline V gene are LNHDA and SQIVND (reference sequence). With 4 bases removed from V and 1 base from J, the gap between germline ends came to 12 bases. This sample's TCRbeta library carried unique molecular identifier barcodes. TCRdb reanalysed the PCR reads using MiXCR and keeps one entry per CDR3 protein. Among about 110,000 distinct CDR3 sequences listed, about a tenth were seen once.

V is TRBV19 and J is TRBJ2-3; a possible D gene is TRBD2 (5 bases). The material was PBMCs, obtained before TCRalphabeta/CD19-depleted stem cell transplant. The origin of this receptor is a boy between 2 and 10 years old with acute lymphoblastic leukemia, due to receive a stem cell transplant. Written as DNA, the CDR3 is TGTGCCAGTAGTAATGCCGGGAACCGCACAGATACGCAGTATTTT. Translated, it gives CASSNAGNRTDTQYF.